Only a few counts were recorded for the clone carrying this T cell receptor (beta chain). Its antigen is not known. The data were taken from a study of human T cells and chemical hapten exposure. Time point described: pre-sensitization, week 0. Treatment described: therapeutic diphenylcyclopropenone sensitization with weekly scalp DPC. Whole-study results and caveats: Given that the donors had alopecia, their immune response may differ from that seen in healthy people.

The library put unique molecular identifiers onto individual cDNA molecules. A single record per CDR3 protein comes from TCRdb applying MiXCR to the RACE reads. The sample includes around 380,000 distinct CDR3 sequences, 4.5% to 7% seen only once; the top ten take approximately 8.2%. V was shortened by 5 bases and J by 6 bases, with 17 bases between the two germline ends. The CDR3 consists of 15 residues. Germline V gives CDR1 SGHTA, CDR2 FQGTGA. The chain combines TRBV7-3 with TRBJ2-4, with D uncertain. This receptor was identified in a woman younger than 30 with alopecia areata. Some clones in this sample may be carry-over from other donors' samples. Sequenced material: whole blood, taken in connection with sensitization to the hapten diphenylcyclopropenone (DPC). The CDR3 coding sequence is TGTGCCAGCAGCCTCGACACCGACTCTTCAAACATTCAGTACTTC. The encoded protein is CASSLDTDSSNIQYF.